Below, one T cell receptor (beta chain) is given with its context. This clone came up once. The specificity of this receptor is unknown. Within one base of it there is no much larger clone, and no base qualities were kept. TCRbeta CDR3 regions were amplified from genomic DNA by means of the immunoSEQ Assay, a bias-controlled multiplex PCR. The original pipeline was this. Nucleated cell counts per sample were estimated from amplification of reference gene primers within the assay. To quantify the absolute abundance of each unique TCRbeta CDR3 rearrangement, sequence reads were collapsed and filtered. For each sample, productive Simpson clonality was calculated as the square root of Simpson's diversity index over productive rearrangements. The table was pulled from immuneACCESS by TCRdb, which kept in-frame rearrangements only. Such tables lose some clones; where checked, under half of the loss comes from unresolved V genes, and the rest has no known cause. V and J calls and clone size follow that table, whereas D and trimming were derived from the DNA. This sample comprises around 700,000 clones, 90% of them detected only once. Of the sample, 0.2% to 0.3% falls within the top ten clones.

This entry comes from a study of blood T cell repertoires in COVID-19 (TCRdb year 2020). General notes on the study: Collaborator samples came from the United States, Italy and Spain and covered acute and convalescent phases of COVID-19. Where HLA class I and class II types were available, the types were taken from metadata supplied by the sample provider, not from assay-based typing. The samples were drawn from the first 160 participants of the ongoing ImmuneRACE study and from 1,254 subjects provided by 6 global collaborators. The repertoires were made available in a free public database intended to serve as a resource for research on the immune response to SARS-CoV-2. Subjects who had been exposed to COVID-19, were actively infected with it, or had recovered from it provided the deeply sampled blood TCRbeta repertoires that made up the dataset. The prospective study material was composed of cDNA or gDNA derived from T cells, B-cell-depleted T cells, or PBMCs. Nearly every sample came with metadata listing a de-identified subject ID, COVID-19 status, age in years and sex.

Collaborating institutions collected whole blood in K2EDTA tubes following their own protocols. Collaborator samples were shipped for TCRbeta analysis as frozen whole blood, isolated PBMCs, or DNA extracted from either sample type. What the authors observed across the whole study: How much clinical and demographic metadata was included differed by source and by participant, and the metadata was provided uncurated.

V is clipped by 4 bases and J by 3 bases, and the sequence between their germline boundaries is 10 bases long. The CDR3 goes from the cysteine to the phenylalanine over 13 residues. Kept here is only the CDR3 DNA, which spans 39 bases and is read in frame from base 1. The germline V gene sets CDR1 to KGHSH and CDR2 to LQKENI. The V gene is TRBV18 and the J gene is TRBJ2-7; no confident D gene assignment can be made. Specimen: peripheral blood. The TCR comes from a woman aged 18-29 years with acute or convalescent COVID-19. The CDR3: CASSQTKNYEQYF. The DNA sequence is as follows: TGTGCCAGCTCACAAACTAAGAACTACGAGCAGTACTTC.